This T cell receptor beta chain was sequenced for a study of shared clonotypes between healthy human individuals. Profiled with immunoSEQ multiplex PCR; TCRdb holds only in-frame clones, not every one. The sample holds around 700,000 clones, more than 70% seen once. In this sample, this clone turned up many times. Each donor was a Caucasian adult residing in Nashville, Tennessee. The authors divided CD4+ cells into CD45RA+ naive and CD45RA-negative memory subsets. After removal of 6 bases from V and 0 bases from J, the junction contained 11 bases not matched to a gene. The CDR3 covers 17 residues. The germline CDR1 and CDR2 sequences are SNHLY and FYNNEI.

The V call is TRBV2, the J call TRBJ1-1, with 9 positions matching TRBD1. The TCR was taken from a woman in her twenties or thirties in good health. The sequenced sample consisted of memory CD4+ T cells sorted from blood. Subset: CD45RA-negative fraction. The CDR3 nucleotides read TGTGCCAGCAGCCTTGGGACAGGGTTCCTTATGAACACTGAAGCTTTCTTT. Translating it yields CASSLGTGFLMNTEAFF. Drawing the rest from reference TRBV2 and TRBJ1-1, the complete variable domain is EPEVTQTPSHQVTQMGQEVILRCVPISNHLYFYWYRQILGQKVEFLVSFYNNEISEKSEIFDDQFSVERPDGSNFTLKIRSTKLEDSAMYFCASSLGTGFLMNTEAFFGQGTRLTVV.